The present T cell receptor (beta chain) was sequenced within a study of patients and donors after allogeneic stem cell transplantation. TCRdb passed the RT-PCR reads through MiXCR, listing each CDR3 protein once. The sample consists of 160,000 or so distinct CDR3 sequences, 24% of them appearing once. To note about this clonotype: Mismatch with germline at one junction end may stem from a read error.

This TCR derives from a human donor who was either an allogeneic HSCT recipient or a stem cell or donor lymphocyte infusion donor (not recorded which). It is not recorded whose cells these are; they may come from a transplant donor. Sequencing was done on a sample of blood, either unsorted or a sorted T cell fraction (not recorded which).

The CDR3 is CAISDPGPTEALF. As DNA, the CDR3 is TGTGCCATCAGTGACCCGGGACCCACTGAAGCTTTGTTT. The chain uses TRBV10-3 and TRBJ1-1; tentatively, D is TRBD1 (5 bases). This CDR3 region has 13 residues. The V gene's germline CDR1 is ENHRY and CDR2 SYGVKD.